This record covers a single T cell receptor beta chain. Its matching antigen is unknown. The record originates from a study of Tregs in tolerant kidney transplant recipients. Findings of the study overall: No direct test of biological reproducibility was done here.

Produced via immunoSEQ multiplex PCR; TCRdb's table is partial and in-frame only. The top ten hold approximately 3.4% of the sample, which has some 20,000 clones, under 70% seen once. This TCR came from a human donor in good health. Sequenced sample: Tregs from blood cultured with allogeneic cells.

CDR3 sequence: CASRREGNGNQPQHF. DNA of the CDR3: TGTGCCAGCAGGAGGGAGGGCAACGGCAATCAGCCCCAGCATTTT. This sequence joins TRBV2 and TRBJ1-5; D gene unclear. The CDR3 is made up of 15 amino acids. Germline-derived CDR1 and CDR2 are SNHLY and FYNNEI. Trimming took off 6 bases at V and 2 bases at J, with 14 bases between the two ends.